The T cell receptor (beta chain) under discussion was sequenced for a study of cytomegalovirus exposure and HLA in healthy donors. Study-level background: As an earlier analysis found, some 180 million T cells yielded 100 million to 130 million unique TCR beta sequences.

General study findings and limits: The classifier reportedly diagnosed cytomegalovirus status with high sensitivity and specificity. Among immune exposure information, only CMV serostatus was available. V- and J-gene trimming of TCR beta was linked (in a later analysis) to a missense DCLRE1C variant.

The PCR had 60 Vbeta and 13 Jbeta primers. The protocol was immunoSEQ multiplex PCR, while the TCRdb copy is restricted to in-frame clones and leaves out a portion. The sample holds roughly 150,000 clones, 80% seen once. Comment on this clone: Its antigen is unknown.

The length of the CDR3 is 14 residues. Trimming removed 0 bases at V and 5 bases at J, with 11 bases between. The germline CDR1 and CDR2 sequences are SGHDT and YYEEEE. Sequencing was carried out using PBMCs. This chain connects TRBV5-6 to TRBJ2-5; D is unclear. The receptor was derived from a middle-aged woman in good health and CMV-seronegative. CDR3: CASSLGAPAETQYF. Here the CDR3 DNA reads TGTGCCAGCAGCTTGGGGGCCCCCGCTGAGACCCAGTACTTC. Variable domain in full (rest from reference TRBV5-6 and TRBJ2-5): DAGVTQSPTHLIKTRGQQVTLRCSPKSGHDTVSWYQQALGQGPQFIFQYYEEEERQRGNFPDRFSGHQFPNYSSELNVNALLLGDSALYLCASSLGAPAETQYFGPGTRLLVL.